Listed here is a single T cell receptor beta chain. The record originates from a study of blood T cell repertoires in COVID-19. Whole-study context: There were acute and convalescent COVID-19 samples, and they came from the United States, Italy and Spain. T cells, B-cell-depleted T cells, or PBMCs provided the cDNA or gDNA that served as material.

Generated by immunoSEQ multiplex PCR, the TCRdb table keeps only in-frame clones and is missing some. Of more than 45,000 clones in the sample, 75% to 85% were seen once. The CDR3 has 13 amino acids. CDR1 and CDR2 (germline): MNHEY, SVGAGI. The ends were cut back, 6 bases at V and 2 bases at J, with 10 bases in the middle. The material sequenced was peripheral blood. The rearrangement uses TRBV6-5 and TRBJ1-1; D unclear. The source is a man aged 35 to 55 with acute or convalescent COVID-19. In DNA form, the CDR3 reads TGTGCCAGCAGACCCGGGGTAAACACTGAAGCTTTCTTT. Its translation is CASRPGVNTEAFF.